The next 25 T cell receptor beta chains were all read from a single sample in a study of T cell responses to AZD1222 COVID-19 vaccine. Clones were read by immunoSEQ multiplex PCR, and TCRdb kept only the in-frame ones, dropping some. The sample has 150,000 or so clones, 85% to 95% seen once. The sequencing here drew on peripheral blood, taken 28 days after the second AZD1222 dose. The source is an adult who received the AZD1222 COVID-19 vaccine.

J is TRBJ2-3 and V is TRBV6-4, with TRBD2 matching 10 bases. Looked up from germline, CDR1 is MRHNA and CDR2 is SNTAGT. The CDR3 is 14 amino acids. V lost 2 bases, J lost 4 bases, and 0 bases stayed unmatched. The DNA for the CDR3 is TGTGCCAGCAGTGACAGCGGGGGGGCAGATACGCAGTATTTT. Encoded protein: CASSDSGGADTQYF.

The rearrangement links TRBV19 to TRBJ2-1; 10 bases line up with TRBD2. The CDR3 spans 16 residues. Germline V gene data show CDR1 as LNHDA and CDR2 as SQIVND (reference sequence). V trimming: 5 bases; J trimming: 0 bases; junction bases outside the gene matches: 4. CDR3 coding DNA: TGTGCCAGTAGTTCGACTAGCGGGCACTCCTACAATGAGCAGTTCTTC. It is translated as CASSSTSGHSYNEQFF.

The chain links TRBV5-1 to TRBJ2-3; 10 bases map to TRBD2. The CDR3 spans 14 residues. Losses at the gene ends were 2 bases for V and 4 bases for J; bases not matched to a gene: 1. Germline CDR1 and CDR2: SGHRS and YFSETQ. The CDR3 protein is CASSLAGGPDTQYF. Here the CDR3 DNA reads TGCGCCAGCAGCTTAGCGGGGGGGCCAGATACGCAGTATTTT.

The CDR3 is CASSLSQRIETQYF. The DNA for the CDR3 is TGTGCCAGCAGTTTATCGCAGCGGATAGAGACCCAGTACTTC. V usage is TRBV27 and J usage is TRBJ2-5, with a possible D match to TRBD2 (5 bases). This CDR3 spans 14 amino acids. Germline V gives CDR1 MNHEY, CDR2 SMNVEV (reference sequence). V lost 0 bases, J lost 4 bases, and 9 bases lay in between.

V usage is TRBV3-1 (or the pseudogene TRBV3-2) and J usage is TRBJ1-6; D not resolved. Trimming stripped 2 bases from V and 2 bases from J, with 7 bases between. The CDR3 length is 15 residues. Looked up from germline, CDR1 is LGHDT and CDR2 is YNNKEL (reference sequence). Written as DNA, the CDR3 is TGTGCCAGCAGCCAAACGGGAGCCTATAATTCACCCCTCCACTTT. Translated: CASSQTGAYNSPLHF.

The rearrangement links TRBV11-2 to TRBJ1-2, with D maybe TRBD1 (5 bases). From germline, CDR1 is SGHAT and CDR2 FQNNGV. Trimming removed 0 bases at V and 4 bases at J, with 21 bases between. CDR3 size: 18 residues. CDR3 in DNA: TGTGCCAGCAGCTTAGATCCGGGGGTTATGGAGGGTATCTATGGCTACACCTTC. Its protein product is CASSLDPGVMEGIYGYTF.

This rearrangement joins TRBV27 to TRBJ2-6; D is uncertain. The CDR3 covers 16 residues. Trimming took 5 bases from V and 0 from J, leaving 11 bases between them. Germline-derived CDR1 and CDR2 are MNHEY and SMNVEV (reference sequence). The CDR3: CASSPTSNSGANVLTF. CDR3 DNA sequence: TGTGCCAGCAGTCCAACTTCGAACTCTGGGGCCAACGTCCTGACTTTC.

CDR3 sequence: CASSRTSGRSPYNEQFF. The DNA for the CDR3 is TGTGCCAGTAGTAGGACTAGCGGGAGGTCCCCCTACAATGAGCAGTTCTTC. The chain uses TRBV19 and TRBJ2-1, with TRBD2 identical over 14 bases. Germline V gene lookup returns CDR1 LNHDA and CDR2 SQIVND (reference sequence). This CDR3 contains 17 residues. The V segment lost 4 bases and the J segment 2 bases; nucleotides outside the gene matches: 4.

This rearrangement joins TRBV28 to TRBJ2-7, with D maybe TRBD1 (6 bases). The V and J ends lost 5 bases and 2 bases respectively, with 16 bases between them. This CDR3 has 15 residues. Germline-derived CDR1 and CDR2 are MDHEN and SYDVKM. CDR3 nucleotides: TGTGCCAGCAGTGCCCCGAGACAGGCAACCTACGAGCAGTACTTC. Translated: CASSAPRQATYEQYF.

The chain is built from TRBV6-1 and TRBJ2-3; D might be TRBD1 or TRBD2, each matching 5 bases. Looked up from germline, CDR1 is MNHNS and CDR2 is SASEGT. The CDR3 extends over 15 amino acids. The V and J ends lost 0 bases and 15 bases respectively, with 22 bases between them. In DNA form, the CDR3 reads TGTGCCAGCAGTGAAGCGCCCTTCAAACCGGGACGTCACTATTTT. This sequence encodes CASSEAPFKPGRHYF.

The chain carries TRBV12-5 and TRBJ1-2; D is ambiguous. V lost 0 bases to trimming and J lost 5 bases, with 7 bases between them. CDR1 is LGHNT, CDR2 FRNRAP, per germline. This CDR3 region has 13 residues. The CDR3 here is CASGLVRSYGYTF. Written as DNA, the CDR3 is TGTGCTAGTGGTTTGGTACGTAGTTATGGCTACACCTTC.

The rearrangement links TRBV27 to TRBJ2-7; D perhaps matches TRBD2 (5 bases). This CDR3 contains 15 residues. The ends were cut back, 5 bases at V and 3 bases at J, with 17 bases in the middle. CDR1 and CDR2 (germline): MNHEY, SMNVEV (reference sequence). The CDR3 DNA reads TGTGCCAGCAGTCCAAGGGTCGAGGGCGGCTACGAGCAGTACTTC. As protein: CASSPRVEGGYEQYF.

CDR3 sequence reads: CASSERGRGTYEQYF. CDR3 DNA sequence: TGCGCCAGCAGTGAAAGGGGCAGGGGTACCTACGAGCAGTACTTC. The V gene is TRBV10-2, the J gene TRBJ2-7; D may be TRBD1 (6 bases). The V end was cut by 3 bases, the J end by 2 bases, with 14 bases between. This CDR3 is 15 amino acids long. Per the germline V gene, CDR1 is WSHSY and CDR2 is SAAADI.

V is TRBV6-1 and J is TRBJ1-2; D is ambiguous. V lost 1 base and J lost 7, with 4 bases in between. CDR3 length equals 11 residues. Germline CDR1 reads MNHNS; CDR2 reads SASEGT. The CDR3: CASSEGPGYTF. Here the CDR3 DNA reads TGTGCCAGCAGTGAAGGCCCTGGCTACACCTTC.

This rearrangement joins TRBV5-4 to TRBJ1-5, with D possibly matching TRBD1 (5 bases). Germline values: CDR1 SGHNT, CDR2 YYREEE (reference sequence). This CDR3 comprises 13 residues. The V and J ends lost 5 bases and 3 bases respectively, with 9 bases between them. The CDR3 nucleotides read TGTGCCAGCAGATCAGGGCCCAATCAGCCCCAGCATTTT. This gives the protein CASRSGPNQPQHF.

The chain uses TRBV5-1 and TRBJ1-5; D may be TRBD1 (6 bases). This CDR3 has 16 residues. V lost 0 bases and J 5 bases, leaving 15 bases between the germline ends. CDR1 and CDR2 from the germline V gene are SGHRS and YFSETQ. CDR3 sequence (DNA): TGCGCCAGCAGCTTGGGGCACCGGGACACTGATCAGCCCCAGCATTTT. Encoded protein: CASSLGHRDTDQPQHF. The full variable domain, completed using reference TRBV5-1 and TRBJ1-5, is KAGVTQTPRYLIKTRGQQVTLSCSPISGHRSVSWYQQTPGQGLQFLFEYFSETQRNKGNFPGRFSGRQFSNSRSEMNVSTLELGDSALYLCASSLGHRDTDQPQHFGDGTRLSIL.

A word on this clone: This sample also contains other DNA sequences that code for the same CDR3. The V call is TRBV20-1, the J call TRBJ1-3; D uncertain. The CDR3 has 11 amino acids. Germline values: CDR1 DFQATT, CDR2 SNEGSKA (reference sequence). Trimming removed 6 bases from V and 0 bases from J, with 3 bases in between. The CDR3 is CSASSGNTIYF. The CDR3 bases are TGCAGTGCCTCCTCTGGAAACACCATATATTTT.

CDR3 bases: TGTGCCAGCAGCCAAGAACCAGCGGGAGGGCCCTACGAGCAGTACTTC. Protein product: CASSQEPAGGPYEQYF. The chain carries TRBV4-2 and TRBJ2-7, with 10 bases matching TRBD2. The length of the CDR3 is 16 residues. V gave up 0 bases and J gave up 2 bases; unmatched junction bases: 4. In germline, CDR1 is LGHNA, CDR2 YNFKEQ.

The J gene is TRBJ1-1, the V gene TRBV6-4; D gene ambiguous. Germline CDR1 reads MRHNA; CDR2 reads SNTAGT. The CDR3 consists of 13 residues. The V gene lost 0 bases and the J gene lost 5 bases, with 7 bases spanning the gap. DNA of the CDR3: TGTGCCAGCAGTGACTCAGGGCAAACTGAAGCTTTCTTT. This codes for CASSDSGQTEAFF.

This rearrangement joins TRBV5-8 to TRBJ1-3; D unclear. Germline CDR1 is SGHTS and CDR2 is YDEGEE. The V end lost 2 bases, the J end lost 0 bases, and 12 bases lay between the germline ends. This CDR3 is built from 16 residues. The CDR3 region is CASSFQVTTSGNTIYF. The CDR3, as DNA: TGTGCCAGCAGCTTTCAGGTGACAACCTCTGGAAACACCATATATTTT.

The gene calls are TRBV5-1 and TRBJ2-3, with TRBD2 matching over 8 bases. CDR3 length equals 11 residues. CDR1 SGHRS and CDR2 YFSETQ come from the germline V gene. This chain's CDR3 is CVVRGGDTQYF. Written as DNA, the CDR3 is TGCGTAGTACGGGGGGGCGATACGCAGTATTTT.

The V call is TRBV18, the J call TRBJ2-2; 12 positions match TRBD2. The junction had 5 bases not matched to a gene; V was cut back by 0 bases and J by 3 bases. Per the germline V gene, CDR1 is KGHSH and CDR2 is LQKENI. CDR3 length equals 18 residues. CDR3: CASSPPRTSGKYTGELFF. In DNA form, the CDR3 reads TGTGCCAGCTCACCACCCAGGACTAGCGGGAAGTACACCGGGGAGCTGTTTTTT.

This chain connects TRBV29-1 to TRBJ1-5, with 7 positions matching TRBD1. V trimming: 2 bases; J trimming: 2 bases; junction bases outside the gene matches: 6. The CDR3 loop spans 15 amino acids. Germline V gene data show CDR1 as SQVTM and CDR2 as ANQGSEA. CDR3 sequence reads: CSVELGTGGNQPQHF. In DNA, the CDR3 is TGCAGCGTTGAATTAGGAACAGGGGGCAATCAGCCCCAGCATTTT.

V and J are TRBV6-5 and TRBJ2-1; D is undetermined. The germline CDR1 and CDR2 sequences are MNHEY and SVGAGI. With 4 bases removed from V and 7 bases from J, the gap between germline ends came to 14 bases. The length of the CDR3 is 14 residues. The CDR3 sequence: CASSLATDLNEQFF. The CDR3 DNA sequence: TGTGCCAGCAGTTTGGCTACCGACCTAAATGAGCAGTTCTTC.

The chain combines TRBV7-6 with TRBJ1-6; D not certain. The V gene's germline CDR1 is SGHVS and CDR2 FNYEAQ. V lost 4 bases to trimming and J lost 10 bases, with 17 bases between them. This CDR3 has 15 residues. CDR3 amino acids: CASSSTLGGGSPLHF. Written as DNA, the CDR3 is TGTGCCAGCAGCTCGACTTTGGGAGGTGGGTCACCCCTCCACTTT.